This entry is about one TCR beta chain. The sample contains more than one DNA sequence encoding this CDR3. The data were obtained in a study of Ad26.COV2.S vaccination and SARS-CoV-2 variants. Treatment noted: roughly 20 received Ad26.COV2.S at low or high dose, single or two shots; 5 received placebo; per-sample allocation not given. Repertoires come from day 63 after the first vaccine or placebo injection. Assay used: immunoSEQ multiplex PCR; TCRdb lists only in-frame clones, some missing. The sample consists of 350,000 to 400,000 clones, 89% of them appearing once. The TCR originated in a person between 18 and 65 years old who received the Ad26.COV2.S COVID-19 vaccine or a placebo. Sequenced here: peripheral blood, sampled in a trial of Ad26.COV2.S vaccine versus placebo.

The CDR3 nucleotides read TGCGCCAGCAGCCAAGATCCAGGGAACTATGGCTACACCTTC. This codes for CASSQDPGNYGYTF. The chain links TRBV4-1 to TRBJ1-2; weak D call: TRBD1 (5 bases). Trimming left V 0 bases short and J 2 bases short, with 7 bases between. This CDR3 is built from 14 residues. Per the germline V gene, CDR1 is MGHRA and CDR2 is YSYEKL.